One and the same sample provided the 3 T cell receptor beta chains below, sequenced in a study of technical replicates of blood from four donors. Generated by immunoSEQ multiplex PCR, the TCRdb table keeps only in-frame clones and is missing some. The sample includes about 79,000 clones, about nine tenths of them seen just once. The source material was T cells isolated from PBMCs. The receptors derive from a human donor in good health. Some clones in this sample may be carry-over from other donors' samples.

J is TRBJ2-7 and V is TRBV28, with TRBD2 as a possible D gene (5 bases). Germline values: CDR1 MDHEN, CDR2 SYDVKM. This CDR3 has 12 residues. Trimming removed 5 bases at V and 11 bases at J, with 16 bases between. The CDR3 DNA follows: TGTGCCAGCAGTCTGGTTGAGTTCGGGGAGTACTTC. Amino acid sequence: CASSLVEFGEYF.

In nucleotides, the CDR3 is TGTGCCAGCAGCTTAGTGTTGTCTAGCGGATCCTACAATGAGCAGTTCTTC. Its translation: CASSLVLSSGSYNEQFF. The chain couples TRBV7-6 to TRBJ2-1; 7 bases align to TRBD2. Looked up from germline, CDR1 is SGHVS and CDR2 is FNYEAQ. The CDR3 has 17 residues. J was trimmed by 1 base and V by 1 base; bases with no gene match: 7.

The rearrangement joins TRBV6-6 to TRBJ2-7; 10 bases match TRBD1. In germline, CDR1 is MNHNY, CDR2 SVGAGI (reference sequence). The ends lost 5 bases at V and 5 bases at J; junction bases unmatched: 9. This CDR3 contains 15 residues. The CDR3 sequence: CASSPGTGAIDEQYF. The CDR3 region has the DNA TGTGCCAGCAGTCCCGGGACAGGGGCGATAGACGAGCAGTACTTC.